These 12 T cell receptor beta chains were sequenced from one sample in a study of blood T cell repertoires in COVID-19. The method was immunoSEQ multiplex PCR; TCRdb's version includes in-frame clones alone and lacks a portion of them. This sample has 150,000 to 200,000 clones, with approximately 73% found just once. Material for sequencing was PBMCs or T cells enriched from blood (not recorded which). The receptors come from a woman aged 45-60 years with acute COVID-19.

V and J are TRBV11-3 and TRBJ2-1; 9 bases are shared with TRBD2. V gave up 0 bases and J gave up 5 bases; unmatched junction bases: 17. The germline CDR1 and CDR2 sequences are SGHNT and YENEEA. The CDR3 has 20 amino acids. CDR3 residues: CASSLDRISGGPLTHNEQFF. CDR3 sequence (DNA): TGTGCCAGCAGCTTAGATCGTATTAGCGGGGGACCACTTACCCACAATGAGCAGTTCTTC. The full variable domain, with the rest looked up from reference TRBV11-3 and TRBJ2-1, is EAGVVQSPRYKIIEKKQPVAFWCNPISGHNTLYWYLQNLGQGPELLIRYENEEAVDDSQLPKDRFSAERLKGVDSTLKIQPAELGDSAVYLCASSLDRISGGPLTHNEQFFGPGTRLTVL.

The chain uses TRBV19 and TRBJ2-5, with 7 bases aligning to TRBD1. Trimming took 5 bases from V and 5 from J; bases not matched to a gene: 5. This CDR3 contains 13 residues. Germline CDR1 LNHDA, CDR2 SQIVND (reference sequence). CDR3 protein: CASSPGGWETQYF. The CDR3 region has the DNA TGTGCCAGTAGTCCAGGGGGTTGGGAGACCCAGTACTTC.

J is TRBJ2-2 and V is TRBV7-9; D is unresolved. This CDR3 has 14 amino acids. Per the germline V gene, CDR1 is SEHNR and CDR2 is FQNEAQ (reference sequence). Trimming took off 2 bases at V and 5 bases at J, with 9 bases between the two ends. The DNA for the CDR3 is TGTGCCAGCAGCTTATGGAGTACGACCGGGGAGCTGTTTTTT. This codes for CASSLWSTTGELFF. Combining the CDR3 with reference TRBV7-9 and TRBJ2-2 gives the whole variable domain DTGVSQNPRHKITKRGQNVTFRCDPISEHNRLYWYRQTLGQGPEFLTYFQNEAQLEKSRLLSDRFSAERPKGSFSTLEIQRTEQGDSAMYLCASSLWSTTGELFFGEGSRLTVL.

J is TRBJ1-2 and V is TRBV11-1; D might be TRBD1 (6 bases). The CDR3 has 14 amino acids. Germline V gene sequence: CDR1 SGHAT, CDR2 FQDESV (reference sequence). Trimming took off 6 bases at V and 7 bases at J, with 18 bases between the two ends. CDR3 in DNA: TGTGCCAGCAGTTCCCAGACAGGAGGTGGTGGCTACACCTTC. This encodes CASSSQTGGGGYTF. The whole variable domain, filled in from reference TRBV11-1 and TRBJ1-2, reads EAEVAQSPRYKITEKSQAVAFWCDPISGHATLYWYRQILGQGPELLVQFQDESVVDDSQLPKDRFSAERLKGVDSTLKIQPAELGDSAMYLCASSSQTGGGGYTFGSGTRLTVV.

J is TRBJ2-1 and V is TRBV27; 7 bases match TRBD2. The CDR3 length is 15 residues. The junction had 11 bases not matched to a gene; V was cut back by 6 bases and J by 6 bases. Germline V CDR1 and CDR2: MNHEY, SMNVEV (reference sequence). CDR3 sequence reads: CASRHRLAVINEQFF. Written as DNA, the CDR3 is TGTGCCAGCAGGCATCGACTAGCCGTCATCAATGAGCAGTTCTTC.

The J gene is TRBJ1-6, the V gene TRBV5-1; the match to TRBD1 covers 8 bases. The CDR3 is 14 amino acids. Germline CDR1 SGHRS, CDR2 YFSETQ. V shed 4 bases, J shed 12 bases, and the junction held 9 bases outside the gene matches. The CDR3 DNA follows: TGCGCCAGCAGCGTAGGACAGGGAAGGGAACCCCTCCACTTT. As protein: CASSVGQGREPLHF.

V is TRBV6-2 or TRBV6-3 and J is TRBJ1-5; the match to TRBD1 covers 12 bases. Looked up from germline, CDR1 is MNHEY and CDR2 is SVGEGT. The CDR3 covers 15 residues. With 3 bases clipped from V and 6 bases from J, the junction kept 3 bases outside the gene matches. The CDR3 DNA is TGTGCCAGCAGTTATGAGGGACAGGGGGCTCAGCCCCAGCATTTT. This codes for CASSYEGQGAQPQHF.

At least ten counts were recorded for this clone. The V call is TRBV7-6, the J call TRBJ1-3, with D uncertain. Trimming took 2 bases from V and 2 from J, leaving 13 bases between them. CDR3 size: 16 residues. Per germline, CDR1 SGHVS and CDR2 FNYEAQ. CDR3 in DNA: TGTGCCAGCAGCTTAATGTCAAACACCCCTGGAAACACCATATATTTT. It translates to CASSLMSNTPGNTIYF.

This clone was counted a few times. The J gene is TRBJ2-3, the V gene TRBV19, with 10 bases matching TRBD2. The CDR3 runs 16 residues. The germline gives CDR1 LNHDA, CDR2 SQIVND (reference sequence). With V trimmed by 5 bases and J by 2 bases, 7 bases remained unmatched. CDR3: CASSFSSGGPTDTQYF. The CDR3, as DNA: TGTGCCAGTAGTTTTTCTAGCGGGGGCCCCACAGATACGCAGTATTTT.

The rearrangement uses TRBV11-2 and TRBJ1-2, with 8 bases matching TRBD1. CDR1 is SGHAT, CDR2 FQNNGV, per germline. The CDR3 runs 18 residues. With V trimmed by 6 bases and J by 4 bases, 19 bases remained unmatched. The CDR3 DNA reads TGTGCCAGCAGTCGATTACTGCGCAGGGGGCGCTTAGTCTATGGCTACACCTTC. Protein sequence: CASSRLLRRGRLVYGYTF.

The V gene is TRBV2, the J gene TRBJ2-6, with D maybe TRBD1 (5 bases). In germline, CDR1 is SNHLY, CDR2 FYNNEI. The V end was cut by 11 bases, the J end by 4 bases, with 21 bases between. CDR3 length equals 16 residues. The CDR3 sequence is CAQAAGPGGGANVLTF. CDR3 coding DNA: TGTGCCCAGGCGGCAGGGCCTGGCGGCGGGGCCAACGTCCTGACTTTC.

The chain employs TRBV6-5 and TRBJ1-2; D gene unclear. Trimming left V 2 bases short and J 4 bases short, with 5 bases between. The CDR3 contains 12 residues. The germline V gene has CDR1 MNHEY and CDR2 SVGAGI. The CDR3 loop is CASSYSGYGYTF. In DNA, the CDR3 is TGTGCCAGCAGTTACAGCGGCTATGGCTACACCTTC.